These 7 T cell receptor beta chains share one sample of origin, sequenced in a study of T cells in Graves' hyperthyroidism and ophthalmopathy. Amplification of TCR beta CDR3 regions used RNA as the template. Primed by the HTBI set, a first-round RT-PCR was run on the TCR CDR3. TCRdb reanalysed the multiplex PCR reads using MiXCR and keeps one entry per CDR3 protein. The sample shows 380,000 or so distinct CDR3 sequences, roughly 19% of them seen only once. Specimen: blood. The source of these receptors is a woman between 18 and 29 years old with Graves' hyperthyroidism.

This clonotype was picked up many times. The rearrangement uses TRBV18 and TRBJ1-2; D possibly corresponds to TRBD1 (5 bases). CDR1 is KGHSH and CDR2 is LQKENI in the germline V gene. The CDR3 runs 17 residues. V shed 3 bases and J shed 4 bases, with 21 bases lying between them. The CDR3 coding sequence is TGTGCCAGCTCACCCGAAGGAACTAACCTGGGGGGCTATGGCTACACCTTC. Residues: CASSPEGTNLGGYGYTF.

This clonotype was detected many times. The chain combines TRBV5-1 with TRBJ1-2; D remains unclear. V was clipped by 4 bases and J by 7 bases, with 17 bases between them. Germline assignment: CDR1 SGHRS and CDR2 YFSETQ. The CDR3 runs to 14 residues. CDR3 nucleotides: TGCGCCAGCAGCCCCTTAGTCCGCCCCGGTGGCTACACCTTC. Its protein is CASSPLVRPGGYTF.

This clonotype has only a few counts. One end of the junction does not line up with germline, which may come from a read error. The CDR3 region has the DNA TGTGCCAGCAGCCCACCGGGGGTACGAGACATTAAGTACTTC. Its protein product is CASSPPGVRDIKYF. J is TRBJ2-4 and V is TRBV7-2; D perhaps matches TRBD2 (6 bases). This CDR3 contains 14 residues. Germline values: CDR1 SGHTA, CDR2 FQGNSA.

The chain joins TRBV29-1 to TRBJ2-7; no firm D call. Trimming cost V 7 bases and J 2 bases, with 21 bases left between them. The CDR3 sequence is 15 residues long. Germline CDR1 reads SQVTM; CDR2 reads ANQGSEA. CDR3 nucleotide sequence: TGCAGCGCTAAGTATTGGCGACACGAAACCTACGAGCAGTACTTC. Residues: CSAKYWRHETYEQYF.

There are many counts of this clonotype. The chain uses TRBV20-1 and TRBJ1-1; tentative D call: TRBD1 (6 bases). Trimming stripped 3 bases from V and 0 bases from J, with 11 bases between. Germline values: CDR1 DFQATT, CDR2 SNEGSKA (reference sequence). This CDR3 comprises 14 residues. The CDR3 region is CSARDSPMNTEAFF. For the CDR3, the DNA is TGCAGTGCTAGGGACAGTCCGATGAACACTGAAGCTTTCTTT.

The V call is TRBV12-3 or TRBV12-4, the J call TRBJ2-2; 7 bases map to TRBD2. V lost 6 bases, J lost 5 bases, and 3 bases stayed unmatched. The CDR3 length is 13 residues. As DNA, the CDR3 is TGTGCCAGCAGCGGGAGGTGGACCGGGGAGCTGTTTTTT. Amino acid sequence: CASSGRWTGELFF.

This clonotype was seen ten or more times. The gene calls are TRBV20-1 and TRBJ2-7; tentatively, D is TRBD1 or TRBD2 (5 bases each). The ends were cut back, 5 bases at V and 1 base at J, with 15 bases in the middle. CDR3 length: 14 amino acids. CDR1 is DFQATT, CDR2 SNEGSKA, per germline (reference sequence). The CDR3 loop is CSASNMGRSYEQYF. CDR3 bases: TGCAGTGCTTCAAACATGGGACGGTCCTACGAGCAGTACTTC.